This TCR beta chain was profiled in a study of shared clonotypes between healthy human individuals. Study details: Two women and a few men aged 18 to 49 served as donors. There were three CD4 naive, three CD4 memory, two CD8 naive and one CD8 memory plates per donor. Findings of the study overall: Naive CD4 clonotypes were shared across several donors at roughly 5.5%. Donor scarcity curtailed the genetic and exposure-history diversity represented herein.

Sequenced by immunoSEQ multiplex PCR; TCRdb stores in-frame clones only, minus some. The sample includes about 1.1 million clones, approximately 80% of them seen just once. This clone was observed a handful of times. Its antigen is unknown. The same CDR3 can be traced to other DNA sequences in this sample. The V end was cut by 6 bases, the J end by 5 bases, with 16 bases between. From germline, CDR1 is SNHLY and CDR2 FYNNEI. This CDR3 has 14 amino acids. The TCR comes from a man aged 18 to 30 in good health. Some clones in this sample may be carry-over from other donors' samples. The V call is TRBV2, the J call TRBJ1-1, with D tentatively TRBD1 (5 bases). Source material: memory CD4+ T cells from PBMCs. The subset denotes: CD45RA-negative fraction. CDR3 bases: TGTGCCAGCAGCCCGGGGAGGGGCGGAACTGAAGCTTTCTTT. It specifies CASSPGRGGTEAFF.